Only a few counts were recorded for the clone carrying this TCR beta chain. The target antigen is unknown. The CDR3 is 17 amino acids. V shed 0 bases, J shed 0 bases, and the junction held 3 bases outside the gene matches. Germline V gene lookup returns CDR1 MNHNY and CDR2 SVGAGI (reference sequence). In TCRdb, the reads were re-called with MiXCR into one record per CDR3 protein. Altogether about 700,000 distinct CDR3 sequences are present, roughly 33% being singletons, with the ten largest covering about 18%. The sample belongs to a study of T cell repertoires in cytomegalovirus infection. About the research overall: As its CMV epitopes, the study selected recently identified HLA-C-restricted and well-studied HLA-B-restricted targets. The public TCR beta signatures pointed to both CMV infection and matching HLA type. Study observations and caveats: HLA-C-restricted CMV clonotypes gave the most frequent clonotype in two of eight donors. Carriers of CMV and the relevant HLA type were discriminated by public TCR beta frequency.

This clonotype was obtained from a human donor in good health (CMV status not recorded). Some clones in this sample may be carry-over from other donors' samples. Sequenced material: cultured PBMCs, taken from culture after CMV antigen stimulation. The rearrangement uses TRBV6-6 and TRBJ2-2, with TRBD2 matching over 8 bases. The CDR3 sequence is CASSYSGTSANTGELFF. The CDR3 DNA sequence: TGTGCCAGCAGTTACTCCGGGACTAGTGCGAACACCGGGGAGCTGTTTTTT.